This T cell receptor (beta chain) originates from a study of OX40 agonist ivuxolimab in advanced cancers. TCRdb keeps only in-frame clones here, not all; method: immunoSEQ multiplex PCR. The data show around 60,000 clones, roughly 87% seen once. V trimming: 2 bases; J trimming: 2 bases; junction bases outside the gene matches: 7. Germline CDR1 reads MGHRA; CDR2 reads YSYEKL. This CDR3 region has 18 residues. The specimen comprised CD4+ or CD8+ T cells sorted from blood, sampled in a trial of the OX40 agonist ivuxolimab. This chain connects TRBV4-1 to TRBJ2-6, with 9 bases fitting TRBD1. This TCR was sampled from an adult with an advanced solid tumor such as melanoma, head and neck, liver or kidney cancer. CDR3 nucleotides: TGCGCCAGCAGCCAAAGGGACAGGGCAGGTACTGGGGCCAACGTCCTGACTTTC. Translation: CASSQRDRAGTGANVLTF.